A single sample is the source of the 12 T cell receptor beta chains below, sequenced in a study of shared T cell receptors in the human thymus. This table comes from immunoSEQ multiplex PCR, and its TCRdb copy is limited to in-frame clones, with some not included. The sample records about 660,000 clones, roughly 90% being singletons. These data were also reused for a study on human thymus T cells.

Material: thymocytes. The receptors were gathered from a boy under two years old with a congenital heart defect.

This clone was detected once. The rearrangement joins TRBV28 to TRBJ2-3; TRBD2 is a possible D gene (6 bases). V was clipped by 2 bases and J by 3 bases, with 12 bases between them. The CDR3 totals 15 residues. Germline-derived CDR1 and CDR2 are MDHEN and SYDVKM. The CDR3 spells CASSLLGGGTDTQYF. The CDR3 DNA is TGTGCCAGCAGTTTACTTGGGGGAGGAACAGATACGCAGTATTTT.

The CDR3 region has the DNA TGCGCCAGCAGCTTGCGGCGAGAGGGAAGCTCCTACAATGAGCAGTTCTTC. Residues: CASSLRREGSSYNEQFF. The chain has TRBV5-1 and TRBJ2-1; D perhaps matches TRBD2 (5 bases). V dropped 1 base and J dropped 0 bases, with 14 bases sitting between them. This CDR3 region has 17 residues. The germline V gene encodes CDR1 SGHRS and CDR2 YFSETQ.

This rearrangement joins TRBV9 to TRBJ2-1; tentative D call: TRBD1 (6 bases). V was cut by 3 bases and J by 0 bases, with 13 bases left in between. Germline V gives CDR1 SGDLS, CDR2 YYNGEE. CDR3 length equals 16 residues. The CDR3 sequence is CASSERGLSSYNEQFF. The DNA for the CDR3 is TGTGCCAGCAGCGAGAGGGGGTTGAGCTCCTACAATGAGCAGTTCTTC.

The chain uses TRBV11-2 and TRBJ2-7; 10 bases line up with TRBD1. Per germline, CDR1 SGHAT and CDR2 FQNNGV. V lost 5 bases and J lost 2; bases outside the gene matches: 6. The CDR3 has 15 amino acids. CDR3 sequence: CASSPGTGETYEQYF. The CDR3 coding sequence is TGTGCCAGCAGCCCCGGGACAGGGGAAACCTACGAGCAGTACTTC.

This clone was detected only once. V and J are TRBV6-9 and TRBJ2-2; D uncertain. CDR1 is MNHGY and CDR2 is SVAAGI in the germline V gene. The V gene lost 7 bases and the J gene lost 1 base, with 16 bases spanning the gap. The CDR3 consists of 16 residues. CDR3 in amino acids: CASTCPPQENTGELFF. The CDR3 nucleotides read TGTGCCAGCACCTGCCCCCCCCAGGAGAACACCGGGGAGCTGTTTTTT.

V usage is TRBV11-3 and J usage is TRBJ1-1, with TRBD1 identical over 10 bases. The CDR3 extends over 15 amino acids. Looked up from germline, CDR1 is SGHNT and CDR2 is YENEEA. J gave up 1 base and V 5 bases, and 4 bases lay outside the gene matches. CDR3 region: CASSKWDRGNTEAFF. CDR3 bases: TGTGCCAGCAGCAAGTGGGACAGGGGGAACACTGAAGCTTTCTTT.

The V call is TRBV7-2, the J call TRBJ2-7; possibly TRBD1 for D (5 bases). This CDR3 is built from 16 residues. Trimming stripped 1 base from V and 2 bases from J, with 15 bases between. Germline loops: CDR1 SGHTA, CDR2 FQGNSA. CDR3 nucleotide sequence: TGTGCCAGCAGCTTAGATGTGGGGCTTTACCCCTACGAGCAGTACTTC. Protein product: CASSLDVGLYPYEQYF.

V usage is TRBV7-2 and J usage is TRBJ2-1; 10 bases align to TRBD2. V was clipped by 5 bases and J by 0 bases; unmatched bases: 7. The germline V gene has CDR1 SGHTA and CDR2 FQGNSA. This CDR3 region has 17 residues. CDR3 DNA: TGTGCCAGCAGCCCCTCGGCTAGCGGGAGCTCCTACAATGAGCAGTTCTTC. Translated, it gives CASSPSASGSSYNEQFF.

The chain employs TRBV4-1 and TRBJ2-6, with TRBD1 identical over 7 bases. Germline values: CDR1 MGHRA, CDR2 YSYEKL. The V segment lost 1 base and the J segment 2 bases; nucleotides outside the gene matches: 8. This CDR3 spans 18 amino acids. DNA for the CDR3: TGCGCCAGCAGCCAAGGGCAGACAGGGACCGCTGGGGCCAACGTCCTGACTTTC. As protein: CASSQGQTGTAGANVLTF.

The chain recombines TRBV6-5 with TRBJ2-2; 10 bases are shared with TRBD1. This CDR3 comprises 15 residues. After removal of 5 bases from V and 4 bases from J, the junction contained 4 bases not matched to a gene. Germline lookup yields CDR1 MNHEY and CDR2 SVGAGI. The CDR3 sequence: CASSQDRGGTGELFF. CDR3 bases: TGTGCCAGCAGTCAGGACAGGGGGGGCACCGGGGAGCTGTTTTTT.

The table lists this clone with a few counts. The gene calls are TRBV15 and TRBJ2-7; tentative D call: TRBD1 (6 bases). Looked up from germline, CDR1 is LNHNV and CDR2 is YYDKDF (reference sequence). V lost 4 bases and J 9 bases, leaving 19 bases between the germline ends. The CDR3 spans 14 residues. CDR3: CATSTGTPTAGQYF. CDR3 coding DNA: TGTGCCACCAGCACCGGGACACCTACAGCCGGGCAGTACTTC.

This chain links TRBV27 with TRBJ1-5, with TRBD1 matching 8 bases. Germline-derived CDR1 and CDR2 are MNHEY and SMNVEV (reference sequence). CDR3 size: 14 residues. J was trimmed by 8 bases and V by 3 bases; bases with no gene match: 6. The CDR3, as DNA: TGTGCCAGCAGTTTGTGGCAGGGGGCGAAGCCCCAGCATTTT. Amino acid sequence: CASSLWQGAKPQHF.